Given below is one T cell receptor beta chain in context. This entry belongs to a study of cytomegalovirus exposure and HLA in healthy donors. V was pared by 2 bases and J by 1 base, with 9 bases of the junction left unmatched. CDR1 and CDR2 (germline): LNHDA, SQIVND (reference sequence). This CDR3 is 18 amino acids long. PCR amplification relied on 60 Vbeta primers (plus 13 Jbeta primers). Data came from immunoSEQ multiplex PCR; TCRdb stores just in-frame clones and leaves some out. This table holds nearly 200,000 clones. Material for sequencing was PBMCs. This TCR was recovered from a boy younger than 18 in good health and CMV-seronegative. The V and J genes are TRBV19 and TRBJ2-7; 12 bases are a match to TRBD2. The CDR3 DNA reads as TGTGCCAGTAGTATACTTCTAGCGGGGGGGGGTCCTTCCTACGAGCAGTACTTC. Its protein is CASSILLAGGGPSYEQYF.